This record looks at one T cell receptor (beta chain) sequence and its context. What it binds is unknown. J was trimmed by 6 bases and V by 0 bases; bases with no gene match: 10. The CDR3 totals 18 residues. The germline gives CDR1 KGHDR, CDR2 SFDVKD. TCRdb analysed the 5' RACE reads with MiXCR anew, one entry per CDR3 protein. This table has fewer than 700,000 distinct CDR3 sequences, about a fifth appearing once. The sample comes from a study of T-cell memory formation after mild COVID-19. In the study overall: The TCR clusters were mostly specific to one donor.

Broader study findings: The study found balanced CD4/CD8 in clones contracting day 15 to 85 and a CD4+ lean in later expanders. CD8+ contracting clones occupied EMRA, while CD4+ ones occupied mainly CM and EM.

The chain uses TRBV24-1 and TRBJ2-2, with 9 positions matching TRBD1. This sequence was found in an adult woman who had mild COVID-19 (a few samples of this study predate the infection). Cell type and time point are not known. The sequenced sample consisted of PBMCs or a T cell subset sorted from them (not recorded which). CDR3 coding DNA: TGTGCCACCAGTGATTTGCCGAGACAGGGGGTATCGGCCGGGGAGCTGTTTTTT. It yields the protein CATSDLPRQGVSAGELFF.